This T cell receptor beta chain was profiled in a study of T cell repertoires in cytomegalovirus infection. MiXCR, run by TCRdb on the reads, gives a single entry per CDR3 protein. This sample yields 400,000 to 550,000 distinct CDR3 sequences, of which approximately 10% are seen a single time; roughly 10% belongs to the top ten. This clonotype was seen at least ten times. The antigen is not known. Study-level results: CMV carriers having the relevant HLA were flagged by cumulative public TCR beta family frequency. HLA-C-restricted CMV clonotypes gave the most frequent clonotype in two of eight donors.

Germline V CDR1 and CDR2: SEHNR, FQNEAQ (reference sequence). The CDR3 is 13 residues long. The V and J ends lost 2 bases and 5 bases respectively, with 9 bases between them. The clonotype was recovered from a human donor in good health (CMV status not recorded). Some clones in this sample may be carry-over from other donors' samples. Sequencing used PBMCs. This chain uses TRBV7-9 with TRBJ1-1; D call uncertain. In DNA, the CDR3 is TGTGCCAGCAGCTTAAGTGGGTTTACTGAAGCTTTCTTT. Its protein is CASSLSGFTEAFF.